This paragraph covers one T cell receptor (beta chain) sequence. This clone's antigen is unknown. No much larger clonotype is one base removed from it; base qualities were not supplied. This specimen comes from a study of blood T cell repertoires in COVID-19 (dated by TCRdb to about 2020). About the study as a whole: Samples from collaborators originated in the United States, Italy and Spain and spanned both the acute and convalescent phases of COVID-19. The prospective study material was composed of cDNA or gDNA derived from T cells, B-cell-depleted T cells, or PBMCs. Deeply sampled blood TCRbeta repertoires from subjects exposed to, actively infected with, or recovered from COVID-19 were included in the dataset. The repertoires were made available in a free public database intended to serve as a resource for research on the immune response to SARS-CoV-2. Samples came from the ongoing ImmuneRACE study (first 160 participants) plus 1,254 subjects from 6 global collaborators. Sample metadata almost always included a de-identified subject ID, COVID-19 status, age in years and sex. HLA class I and class II types, where available, came from metadata supplied by the sample provider rather than from assay-based typing. What the work shows at the level of the full study, not this receptor alone: The quantity of clinical and demographic metadata differed by source and by participant and was supplied without curation.

Via the germline V gene, CDR1 is SGHVS and CDR2 FQNEAQ. Trimming takes 5 bases from V and 1 base from J, and the germline ends sit 9 bases apart. There are 15 amino acids in the CDR3, from cysteine to phenylalanine inclusive. The only DNA kept is the CDR3, 45 bases in frame from the first base. Each collaborating institution followed its own protocols to collect whole blood in K2EDTA tubes. Collaborator samples were shipped for TCRbeta analysis as frozen whole blood, isolated PBMCs, or DNA extracted from either sample type. The immunoSEQ Assay, a bias-controlled multiplex PCR, was used to amplify TCRbeta CDR3 regions from genomic DNA. The source study handled its data this way. Within the assay, amplification of reference gene primers was used to estimate how many nucleated cells each sample contained. Sequence reads were collapsed and filtered to measure the absolute abundance of every unique TCRbeta CDR3 rearrangement. For each sample, productive Simpson clonality was calculated as the square root of Simpson's diversity index over productive rearrangements. The clones in this table, taken by TCRdb from immuneACCESS, are in-frame only. Not every clone is retained; where verified, under half of the shortfall comes from an unresolved V gene, and the cause of the rest is unknown. From that table come the V and J calls and clone size; the DNA was used to work out D and trimming. In this sample the table shows just over 300,000 clones, about 90% of which occur a single time. Roughly 2% of the sample is held by the ten biggest clonotypes.

This clonotype originated in a man younger than 35 with active or convalescent COVID-19. This chain is built from TRBV7-8 and TRBJ1-6, with TRBD1 as a weak D call on 5 bases. Sequencing was carried out using peripheral blood. CDR3 protein: CASSIGGSYNSPLHF. The DNA sequence is TGTGCCAGCAGCATCGGGGGATCCTATAATTCACCCCTCCACTTT. The CDR3 plus the reference TRBV7-8 and TRBJ1-6 genes for the other parts give the full variable domain: GAGVSQSPRYKVAKRGQDVALRCDPISGHVSLFWYQQALGQGPEFLTYFQNEAQLDKSGLPSDRFFAERPEGSVSTLKIQRTQQEDSAVYLCASSIGGSYNSPLHFGNGTRLTVT.